A selection of T cell receptor beta chains follows, all from one sample in a study of T cell repertoires in cytomegalovirus infection. TCRdb called the reads again in MiXCR, with one record for every CDR3 protein. Altogether some 920,000 distinct CDR3 sequences are present, around 30% being singletons, with the ten largest covering roughly 13%. These receptors have no identified antigens. The starting material was cultured CD8+ T cells from PBMCs, obtained from culture after CMV antigen stimulation. The origin of the receptors is a human donor in good health (CMV status not recorded). Some clones in this sample may be carry-over from other donors' samples. Each CDR3 is given without its conserved first and last residue. The D gene is left open where the match is weak. The size of a clone is reported for some rows only, either as once, few or many, or as a class for expanded clones.

V: TRBV27
D: TRBD1
J: TRBJ2-1
size: -
CDR3: ASSPGTVPLYEQF

V: TRBV6-2/TRBV6-3
D: -
J: TRBJ1-1
size: -
CDR3: ASSYSRAGDTEAF

V: TRBV6-9
D: TRBD1
J: TRBJ2-5
size: -
CDR3: ASTQGGDETQY

V: TRBV7-6
D: TRBD1
J: TRBJ2-7
size: many
CDR3: ASSATPGQGYEQY

V: TRBV4-1
D: TRBD2
J: TRBJ2-1
size: -
CDR3: ATGAGPYNEQF

V: TRBV4-1
D: -
J: TRBJ1-1
size: -
CDR3: ASSPGMDTEAF

V: TRBV27
D: -
J: TRBJ1-2
size: -
CDR3: ASRGPGGYGYT

V: TRBV5-4
D: -
J: TRBJ2-1
size: -
CDR3: ASSQKVTGFGSYNEQF

V: TRBV6-1
D: -
J: TRBJ2-1
size: few
CDR3: ASSEFGDLNEQF

V: TRBV7-9
D: TRBD2
J: TRBJ2-4
size: many
CDR3: ASSLASGRENIQY

V: TRBV7-8
D: TRBD1
J: TRBJ2-5
size: -
CDR3: ASSLGQGANETQY

V: TRBV2
D: TRBD1
J: TRBJ1-2
size: -
CDR3: ASSDDRQGHNGYT

V: TRBV6-2/TRBV6-3
D: TRBD1
J: TRBJ1-2
size: few
CDR3: ASSYEAGQGARSYGYT

V: TRBV20-1
D: -
J: TRBJ2-5
size: few
CDR3: SVGDHKETQY

V: TRBV12-5
D: -
J: TRBJ2-7
size: -
CDR3: ASLDFEGIHEQY

V: TRBV6-6
D: -
J: TRBJ1-1
size: -
CDR3: ASSYSVMNTEAF

V: TRBV7-2
D: TRBD2
J: TRBJ2-3
size: -
CDR3: ASSLAGREGTDTQY

V: TRBV27
D: -
J: TRBJ1-5
size: -
CDR3: ASSTYSGSRQPQH

V: TRBV6-2/TRBV6-3
D: -
J: TRBJ2-7
size: -
CDR3: ASSIQMFPYEQY

V: TRBV28
D: -
J: TRBJ2-3
size: -
CDR3: AGSFVQRVGGTQY

V: TRBV19
D: -
J: TRBJ1-6
size: few
CDR3: ASSSRSGNSPLH

V: TRBV6-2/TRBV6-3
D: -
J: TRBJ2-6
size: -
CDR3: ASSPLVYGANVLT

V: TRBV7-9
D: -
J: TRBJ1-2
size: few
CDR3: ASSLDLGEYGYT

V: TRBV7-2
D: -
J: TRBJ1-1
size: many
CDR3: ASSPLSQGNTEAF

V: TRBV24-1
D: TRBD1
J: TRBJ2-5
size: many
CDR3: ATSPTGSDQETQY

V: TRBV15
D: -
J: TRBJ1-2
size: -
CDR3: ATSRDLGSLHGYT